This T cell receptor beta chain was profiled in a study of lymphopenia after photon versus proton radiotherapy. Findings and caveats of the study: Post-nadir diversity loss with photons came from oligoclonal expansion, particularly CD8+ Temra cells. Photon-treated patients lost naive T cells and TCR diversity; proton-treated stayed stable.

CDR3 length: 16 residues. Between the trimmed V and J ends, which lost 4 bases and 10 bases, there was a span of 21 bases. Per germline, CDR1 SGHRS and CDR2 YFSETQ. TCRdb's table, derived via immunoSEQ multiplex PCR, lists solely in-frame clones and lacks some. The table includes around 18,000 clones, around 83% detected once. Points on this clone: Its target is unknown.

The material sequenced was peripheral blood, taken from a patient treated with proton-based radiotherapy. The receptor was isolated from a man aged 70-80 years with pancreatic cancer. V and J are TRBV5-1 and TRBJ1-6, with D perhaps matching TRBD1 (5 bases). CDR3 nucleotide sequence: TGCGCCAGCAGCGAGGGTTGGGACCTTAGAAGCTCACCCCTCCACTTT. Protein: CASSEGWDLRSSPLHF.